What follows are 12 T cell receptor beta chains derived from one specimen sequenced in a study of T cell repertoires in cytomegalovirus infection. No antigen has been assigned to these receptors. TCRdb called the reads again in MiXCR, with one record for every CDR3 protein. The repertoire holds a few hundred thousand distinct CDR3 sequences, with 35% to 50% as singletons. This specimen was cultured PBMCs, taken from culture after CMV antigen stimulation. These receptors all come from a human donor in good health (CMV status not recorded). Some clones in this sample may be carry-over from other donors' samples.

This chain uses TRBV4-1 with TRBJ2-7; TRBD2 matches 8 bases. Germline values: CDR1 MGHRA, CDR2 YSYEKL. V lost 1 base, J lost 6 bases, and 8 bases stayed unmatched. The CDR3 has 15 amino acids. Written as DNA, the CDR3 is TGCGCCAGCAGCCAAGTGTGGGCGGGAGGCCTCGAGCAGTACTTC. It encodes CASSQVWAGGLEQYF.

The CDR3 nucleotides are TGTGCCAGCTCCTCCGGGCGGGAGGGCAGGTACGAGCAGTACTTC. Its translation: CASSSGREGRYEQYF. This chain uses TRBV18 with TRBJ2-7, with TRBD2 identical over 9 bases. Germline V gene lookup returns CDR1 KGHSH and CDR2 LQKENI. The CDR3 contains 15 residues. The ends lost 6 bases at V and 4 bases at J; junction bases unmatched: 10.

The chain carries TRBV2 and TRBJ2-3; no clear D. Deletions cut 1 base from V and 7 bases from J, with 0 bases between. CDR3 length: 10 residues. CDR1 is SNHLY, CDR2 FYNNEI, per germline. The CDR3 DNA follows: TGTGCCAGCAGTGAAGATACGCAGTATTTT. Protein sequence: CASSEDTQYF.

The chain combines TRBV4-3 with TRBJ2-7; either TRBD1 or TRBD2 may supply D (5 bases each). CDR1 LGHNA and CDR2 YSLEER come from the germline V gene. The CDR3 extends over 14 amino acids. Trimming shortened V by 1 base and J by 3 bases, and 10 bases separated the two germline ends. CDR3 DNA sequence: TGCGCCAGCAGCCAAGGGGGGTCCGGCTACGAGCAGTACTTC. This translates into CASSQGGSGYEQYF.

The chain recombines TRBV20-1 with TRBJ2-7; D gene unclear. CDR1 DFQATT and CDR2 SNEGSKA come from the germline V gene (reference sequence). V lost 4 bases and J lost 2, with 24 bases in between. There are 17 residues in the CDR3. This CDR3 is CSAMSAASKQYTYEQYF. The CDR3 DNA follows: TGCAGTGCTATGTCGGCAGCCTCAAAACAATATACCTACGAGCAGTACTTC.

This clonotype was seen a few times. A junction boundary mismatches the germline segment, possibly from a read error. CDR3 in amino acids: CASSLAGVNDEQFF. CDR3 DNA sequence: TGTGCCAGCAGCTTAGCGGGAGTGAACGATGAGCAGTTCTTC. The J gene is TRBJ2-1, the V gene TRBV12-3 or TRBV12-4; TRBD2 agrees at 9 bases. The CDR3 is made up of 14 amino acids.

This clonotype was seen a handful of times. The V call is TRBV12-3 or TRBV12-4, the J call TRBJ2-1; 9 nucleotides align to TRBD2. The CDR3 consists of 15 residues. J was trimmed by 5 bases and V by 7 bases; bases with no gene match: 9. The CDR3 nucleotides read TGTGCCAGCACCCCGCCGGCGGGAGGGGACAATGAGCAGTTCTTC. Its translation is CASTPPAGGDNEQFF.

This clonotype occurred a few times. This rearrangement joins TRBV7-2 to TRBJ2-5, with TRBD2 as a possible D gene (5 bases). The V gene lost 5 bases and the J gene lost 0 bases, with 19 bases spanning the gap. Germline CDR1 SGHTA, CDR2 FQGNSA. The CDR3 totals 17 residues. CDR3 coding DNA: TGTGCCAGCAGCAAAACCGTACGGAGCGGAAACCAAGAGACCCAGTACTTC. Its protein is CASSKTVRSGNQETQYF.

This clonotype occurred a few times. The J gene is TRBJ2-7, the V gene TRBV11-1; 7 bases map to TRBD2. The CDR3 is 16 amino acids. V lost 5 bases to trimming and J lost 2 bases; unmatched junction nucleotides: 12. Germline CDR1 SGHAT, CDR2 FQDESV (reference sequence). The CDR3 nucleotides read TGTGCCAGCAGCCCAGGGAGGGCGGACGTCCCCTACGAGCAGTACTTC. It encodes CASSPGRADVPYEQYF.

V usage is TRBV7-9 and J usage is TRBJ2-3; maybe TRBD2 (5 bases). Trimming left V 1 base short and J 3 bases short, with 14 bases between. Germline V gene lookup returns CDR1 SEHNR and CDR2 FQNEAQ (reference sequence). The CDR3 runs 16 residues. CDR3 sequence reads: CASSLVLAPATDTQYF. The DNA for the CDR3 is TGTGCCAGCAGCTTAGTGCTAGCCCCTGCGACAGATACGCAGTATTTT.

This clonotype was counted many times. The chain combines TRBV7-2 with TRBJ2-4, with D uncertain. V lost 5 bases, J lost 5 bases, and 13 bases lay in between. CDR3 length equals 14 residues. CDR1 SGHTA and CDR2 FQGNSA come from the germline V gene. In DNA form, the CDR3 reads TGTGCCAGCAGCCCCACGGAGCTCCAAAACATTCAGTACTTC. It is translated as CASSPTELQNIQYF.

This clonotype was counted only a few times. The chain joins TRBV29-1 to TRBJ1-1, with D tentatively TRBD1 (5 bases). The CDR3 has 12 amino acids. Trimming cost V 4 bases and J 1 base, with 7 bases left between them. Germline V lookup: CDR1 SQVTM, CDR2 ANQGSEA. Here the CDR3 reads CSVGGGNTEAFF. CDR3 sequence (DNA): TGCAGCGTTGGTGGGGGGAACACTGAAGCTTTCTTT.